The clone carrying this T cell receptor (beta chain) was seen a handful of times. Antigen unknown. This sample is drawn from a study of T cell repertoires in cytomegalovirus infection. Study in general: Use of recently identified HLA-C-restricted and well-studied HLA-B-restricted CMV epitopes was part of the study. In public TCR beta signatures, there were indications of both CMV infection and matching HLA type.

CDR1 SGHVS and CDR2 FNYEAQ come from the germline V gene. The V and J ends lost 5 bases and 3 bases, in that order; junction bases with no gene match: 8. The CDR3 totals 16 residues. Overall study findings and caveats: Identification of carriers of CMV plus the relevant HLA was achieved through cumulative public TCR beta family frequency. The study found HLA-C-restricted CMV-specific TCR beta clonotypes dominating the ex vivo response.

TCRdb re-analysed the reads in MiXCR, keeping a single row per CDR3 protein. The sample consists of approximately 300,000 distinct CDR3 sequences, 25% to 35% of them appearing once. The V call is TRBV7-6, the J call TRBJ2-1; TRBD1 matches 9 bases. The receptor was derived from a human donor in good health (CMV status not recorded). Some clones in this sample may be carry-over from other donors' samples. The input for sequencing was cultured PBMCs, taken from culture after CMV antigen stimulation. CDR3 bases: TGTGCCAGCAGCAATACCGGGACAGGGAGCTACAATGAGCAGTTCTTC. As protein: CASSNTGTGSYNEQFF.